The 4 T cell receptor beta chains in this list originate from one sample, sequenced in a study of T-cell reconstitution after alpha-beta-depleted transplantation in children. Unique molecular identifiers were incorporated during preparation of the TCRbeta library. TCRdb independently ran MiXCR on the PCR reads; one entry per CDR3 protein. The sample carries about 420,000 distinct CDR3 sequences, around 15% recorded once. This sample comprised PBMCs, mostly from graft donor cells, obtained 360 days after TCRalphabeta/CD19-depleted stem cell transplant. These receptors came from a boy in the first two years of life who had a stem cell transplant for Wiskott-Aldrich syndrome, so the T cells may come from the graft donor.

The rearrangement uses TRBV5-1 and TRBJ1-6; 8 bases are a match to TRBD1. The J segment lost 7 bases and the V segment lost 0 bases, leaving 3 bases of the junction unmatched. The CDR3 runs to 15 residues. Germline V gene lookup returns CDR1 SGHRS and CDR2 YFSETQ. CDR3 region: CASSLGTGLNSPLHF. Written as DNA, the CDR3 is TGCGCCAGCAGCTTGGGGACAGGGTTGAATTCACCCCTCCACTTT.

The chain recombines TRBV6-5 with TRBJ1-1; weak D call: TRBD1 (6 bases). V lost 2 bases, J lost 2 bases, and 9 bases lay in between. Germline CDR1 and CDR2: MNHEY and SVGAGI. CDR3 length: 14 amino acids. The CDR3 sequence is CASSYVTGNTEAFF. The DNA of the CDR3 is TGTGCCAGCAGTTACGTGACAGGAAACACTGAAGCTTTCTTT.

J is TRBJ1-3 and V is TRBV19; maybe TRBD1 (5 bases). The CDR3 totals 13 residues. Germline V gene sequence: CDR1 LNHDA, CDR2 SQIVND (reference sequence). Trimming stripped 4 bases from V and 6 bases from J, with 10 bases between. CDR3 region: CASSTGHLNTIYF. The CDR3, as DNA: TGTGCCAGTAGTACCGGACATCTAAACACCATATATTTT.

This clonotype was counted between two and nine times. The V gene is TRBV29-1, the J gene TRBJ2-6; the D is unclear. The CDR3 spans 14 residues. V lost 2 bases and J lost 0, with 5 bases in between. Looked up from germline, CDR1 is SQVTM and CDR2 is ANQGSEA. As DNA, the CDR3 is TGCAGCGTTGAACGGATCTCTGGGGCCAACGTCCTGACTTTC. This translates into CSVERISGANVLTF.